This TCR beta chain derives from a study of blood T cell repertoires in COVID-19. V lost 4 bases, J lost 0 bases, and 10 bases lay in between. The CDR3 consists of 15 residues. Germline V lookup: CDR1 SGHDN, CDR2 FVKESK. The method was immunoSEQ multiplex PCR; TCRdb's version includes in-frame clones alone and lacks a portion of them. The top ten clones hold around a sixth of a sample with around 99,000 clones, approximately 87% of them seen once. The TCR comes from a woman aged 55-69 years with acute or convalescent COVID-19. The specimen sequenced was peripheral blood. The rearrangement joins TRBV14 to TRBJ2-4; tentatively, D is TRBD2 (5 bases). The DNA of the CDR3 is TGTGCCAGCAGCCCCGAGGGCGTAGCCAAAAACATTCAGTACTTC. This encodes CASSPEGVAKNIQYF.